What follows are 29 T cell receptor beta chains derived from one specimen sequenced in a study of read filtering for tumor transcriptome and immune sequencing (dated by TCRdb to about 2020). Sequencing took place on an Illumina HiSeq 4000. TCR libraries were built from about 400 ng RNA with the Immunoverse kit, using molecular barcoded adaptors covering alpha/delta and beta/gamma chains. The public reads were run again by TCRdb, first through fastp at Q25 and then through MiXCR, and only productive beta chains were kept. Every entry covers one CDR3 protein and lists the most common genes and DNA from its rows. For this sample there are over 45,000 distinct CDR3 sequences; roughly 20% appear just once. Of the sample, approximately 18% falls within the top ten clones. The source material was a population of CD138-negative cells sorted from bone marrow. The cell subset or site label, read with the paper, signifies: bone marrow mononuclear cells depleted of CD138+ plasma/myeloma cells by negative magnetic selection. All receptors derive from a donor aged 40 or older with multiple myeloma.

V usage is TRBV5-1 and J usage is TRBJ2-7; 7 nucleotides agree with TRBD2. This CDR3 contains 13 residues. Germline CDR1 SGHRS, CDR2 YFSETQ. V lost 4 bases and J lost 7; bases outside the gene matches: 8. The CDR3 nucleotides read TGCGCCAGCAGCCCAAATGGGGGAGGGGAGCAGTACTTC. Amino acids: CASSPNGGGEQYF.

In regard to this clonotype: A clone one base away is much larger, so this may be a read error. CDR3 DNA sequence: TGTGCCGGCAGCCCAGGGACTAGCGGGATGGATACGCAGTATTTT. It codes for CAGSPGTSGMDTQYF. V usage is TRBV7-3 and J usage is TRBJ2-3; 13 bases fit TRBD2. The CDR3 has 15 residues. Germline values: CDR1 SGHTA, CDR2 FQGTGA.

This clonotype was counted at least ten times. The chain is built from TRBV6-2 or TRBV6-3 and TRBJ2-3, with TRBD1 identical over 7 bases. The germline CDR1 and CDR2 sequences are MNHEY and SVGEGT. The J segment lost 0 bases and the V segment lost 6 bases, leaving 6 bases of the junction unmatched. The CDR3 spans 15 residues. CDR3 in DNA: TGTGCCAGCAGCGGCCGACAGGGTAGCACAGATACGCAGTATTTT. Protein: CASSGRQGSTDTQYF.

Details on this clonotype: A single base separates this from a much larger clone, so it may be a read error. This sequence joins TRBV5-1 and TRBJ2-5; D perhaps matches TRBD1 (6 bases). CDR1 is SGHRS, CDR2 YFSETQ, per germline. The CDR3 is 12 amino acids. In nucleotides, the CDR3 is TGCGCCAGCAGCAGGGGACAAGAGACCCAGCACTTC. Its translation: CASSRGQETQHF.

As for this clonotype: A much larger clone differs by one base, so this may be a read error. This CDR3 is CATNGRTGWTEAFF. The DNA for the CDR3 is TGTGCCACCAACGGGCGGACAGGGTGGACTGAAGCTTTCTTT. V usage is TRBV15 and J usage is TRBJ1-1, with 8 bases matching TRBD1. Germline loops: CDR1 LNHNV, CDR2 YYDKDF (reference sequence). There are 14 residues in the CDR3. V was clipped by 7 bases and J by 5 bases; unmatched bases: 9.

This clonotype was counted many times. This chain joins TRBV11-2 and TRBJ2-1; the D is unclear. Between the trimmed V and J ends, which lost 7 bases and 4 bases, there was a span of 14 bases. Per germline, CDR1 SGHAT and CDR2 FQNNGV. This CDR3 comprises 14 residues. In DNA, the CDR3 is TGTGCCAGCAAAGTCCTCCGTCAGTACAATGAGCAGTTCTTC. Protein product: CASKVLRQYNEQFF.

This clonotype showed up just once. Given a much more abundant clone one base away, this may be a read error. The chain uses TRBV30 and TRBJ2-5, with D uncertain. The V and J ends lost 2 bases and 1 base respectively, with 5 bases between them. This CDR3 spans 12 amino acids. Per the germline V gene, CDR1 is GTSNPN and CDR2 is SVGIG (reference sequence). This CDR3 reads CAWSLSQETQYF. CDR3 nucleotide sequence: TGTGCCTGGAGTTTGAGCCAAGAGACCCAGTACTTC.

This clonotype was observed at least ten times. J is TRBJ1-1 and V is TRBV5-1; TRBD1 matches 9 bases. This CDR3 region has 14 residues. The germline V gene has CDR1 SGHRS and CDR2 YFSETQ. V lost 7 bases to trimming and J lost 4 bases; unmatched junction nucleotides: 8. CDR3 nucleotide sequence: TGCGCCAGCCGAAATACAGGGGGCGGCACTGAAGCTTTCTTT. It is translated as CASRNTGGGTEAFF.

This clonotype was seen more than once but under ten times. V usage is TRBV12-3 or TRBV12-4 and J usage is TRBJ1-4; 7 bases match TRBD1. This CDR3 comprises 14 residues. The junction had 7 bases not matched to a gene; V was cut back by 5 bases and J by 7 bases. CDR3 nucleotide sequence: TGTGCCAGCAGTCGGGCACAGGGGTTTGAAAAACTGTTTTTT. The encoded protein is CASSRAQGFEKLFF.

Concerning this clonotype itself: A much larger clone lies a single base off, so this may be a read error. The CDR3 region is CASSPDGANYGYTF. In DNA form, the CDR3 reads TGTGCCAGCAGTCCGGACGGAGCTAACTATGGCTACACCTTC. The V gene is TRBV11-2, the J gene TRBJ1-2; D ambiguous. The V end lost 6 bases, the J end lost 0 bases, and 11 bases lay between the germline ends. The length of the CDR3 is 14 residues. CDR1 and CDR2 (germline): SGHAT, FQNNGV.

In its sample, this clonotype was seen a few times. The J gene is TRBJ2-3, the V gene TRBV20-1; D is ambiguous. Germline V gives CDR1 DFQATT, CDR2 SNEGSKA (reference sequence). The CDR3 runs 13 residues. V was cut by 2 bases and J by 6 bases, with 12 bases left in between. The CDR3 here is CSARRLNSDTQYF. In DNA form, the CDR3 reads TGCAGTGCTAGAAGACTGAACTCTGATACGCAGTATTTT.

The chain uses TRBV6-5 and TRBJ2-7; 7 nucleotides match TRBD2. J gave up 3 bases and V 6 bases, and 5 bases lay outside the gene matches. Germline V gene sequence: CDR1 MNHEY, CDR2 SVGAGI. This CDR3 spans 13 amino acids. The CDR3 here is CASSSPGGYEQYF. The CDR3 nucleotides read TGTGCCAGCAGCTCACCGGGGGGCTACGAGCAGTACTTC.

This clonotype ranks as medium-sized (0.01 to 0.1%). The genes are TRBV27 and TRBJ2-1; the match to TRBD2 covers 10 bases. Germline V gene data show CDR1 as MNHEY and CDR2 as SMNVEV (reference sequence). V shed 5 bases and J 5 bases; nucleotides not matched to a gene: 9. This CDR3 is built from 16 residues. CDR3 sequence: CASSKVSSGGNNEQFF. The CDR3 DNA reads as TGTGCCAGCAGTAAAGTTTCTAGCGGGGGAAACAATGAGCAGTTCTTC.

Points on this clonotype: The junction and the germline gene differ at one end; a read error may be behind it. The V and J genes are TRBV28 and TRBJ2-1; 7 nucleotides line up with TRBD2. The CDR3 runs to 15 residues. CDR1 MDHEN and CDR2 SYDVKM come from the germline V gene. CDR3 protein: CASGLTSGRANEQSF. The CDR3 nucleotides are TGTGCCAGCGGCTTGACTAGTGGGAGGGCCAATGAGCAGTCCTTC.

This clonotype has at least ten counts. The chain employs TRBV7-9 and TRBJ2-7; 10 bases are a match to TRBD2. The V and J ends lost 4 bases and 0 bases, in that order; junction bases with no gene match: 3. CDR1 and CDR2 from the germline V gene are SEHNR and FQNEAQ (reference sequence). The CDR3 totals 15 residues. The CDR3 loop reads CASSSGLAHSYEQYF. The DNA of the CDR3 is TGTGCCAGCAGCTCGGGACTAGCGCACTCCTACGAGCAGTACTTC.

In this sample, this clonotype turned up a few times. V gene TRBV6-6 combines with J gene TRBJ2-7; D is perhaps TRBD1 or TRBD2 (5 bases each). V shed 4 bases and J shed 0 bases, with 19 bases lying between them. The length of the CDR3 is 17 residues. Per the germline V gene, CDR1 is MNHNY and CDR2 is SVGAGI (reference sequence). The CDR3 sequence is CASSSTAGTVSSYEQYF. In DNA, the CDR3 is TGTGCCAGCAGTTCGACTGCCGGGACCGTAAGCTCCTACGAGCAGTACTTC.

This clonotype was seen ten or more times. The CDR3 DNA sequence: TGTGCCATCAGGGGGACTAGCGGGAATAATGAGCAGTTCTTC. Its protein product is CAIRGTSGNNEQFF. The chain recombines TRBV10-3 with TRBJ2-1; 13 bases agree with TRBD2. This CDR3 has 14 amino acids. Per the germline V gene, CDR1 is ENHRY and CDR2 is SYGVKD. The ends lost 6 bases at V and 7 bases at J; junction bases unmatched: 3.

In its sample, this clonotype was seen many times. The genes are TRBV27 and TRBJ2-1; D uncertain. With 2 bases removed from V and 8 bases from J, the gap between germline ends came to 7 bases. Germline loops: CDR1 MNHEY, CDR2 SMNVEV (reference sequence). CDR3 size: 12 residues. As DNA, the CDR3 is TGTGCCAGCAGTTTAGGTGGGCATGAGCAGTTCTTC. Translated: CASSLGGHEQFF.

This clonotype was counted ten times or more. The chain combines TRBV7-3 with TRBJ2-1; 10 bases are shared with TRBD2. Germline lookup yields CDR1 SGHTA and CDR2 FQGTGA. The trim removed 1 base at V and 9 bases at J, leaving 15 bases unmatched. The CDR3 runs 18 residues. CDR3 coding DNA: TGTGCCAGCAGCTTAAATTCTCAGTTGGCTAGCGGGAGATCTGAGCAGTTCTTC. Protein product: CASSLNSQLASGRSEQFF.

About this clonotype: This may arise from a read error, as a much more abundant clone is one base away. This sequence joins TRBV20-1 and TRBJ1-5, with D possibly matching TRBD1 (6 bases). Germline V gives CDR1 DFQATT, CDR2 SNEGSKA (reference sequence). This CDR3 is built from 18 residues. The CDR3 is CSARGGLGGAISDQPQHF. DNA for the CDR3: TGCAGTGCTAGAGGGGGACTCGGGGGGGCCATTAGCGATCAGCCCCAGCATTTT.

The chain couples TRBV6-5 to TRBJ1-5; the D gene is possibly TRBD1 (5 bases). The CDR3 has 14 amino acids. With 4 bases removed from V and 4 bases from J, the gap between germline ends came to 11 bases. The germline V gene encodes CDR1 MNHEY and CDR2 SVGAGI. The CDR3 region is CASSFGGFNQPQHF. The CDR3 DNA is TGTGCCAGCAGTTTCGGGGGTTTTAATCAGCCCCAGCATTTT.

This chain joins TRBV19 and TRBJ2-7, with a weak D call TRBD1 (5 bases). CDR3 length equals 13 residues. Germline lookup yields CDR1 LNHDA and CDR2 SQIVND (reference sequence). The V end lost 8 bases, the J end lost 5 bases, and 16 bases lay between the germline ends. CDR3 in DNA: TGTGCCAGTTCTCCAAAGGGCAGGGACGAGCAGTACTTC. It translates to CASSPKGRDEQYF.

This clonotype was seen a handful of times. V gene TRBV3-1 combines with J gene TRBJ1-2; D is unclear. V was shortened by 4 bases and J by 4 bases, with 10 bases between the two germline ends. The V gene's germline CDR1 is LGHDT and CDR2 YNNKEL (reference sequence). CDR3 length: 13 amino acids. Here the CDR3 reads CASSPIEAYGYTF. The DNA for the CDR3 is TGTGCCAGCAGCCCTATCGAAGCCTATGGCTACACCTTC.

This clonotype has at least ten counts. This chain links TRBV5-1 with TRBJ2-1, with 15 bases matching TRBD2. Germline CDR1 reads SGHRS; CDR2 reads YFSETQ. CDR3 length: 17 residues. V trimming: 4 bases; J trimming: 8 bases; junction bases outside the gene matches: 10. The CDR3 nucleotides are TGCGCCAGCAGCCCAGGACTAGCGGGGGGGTTTTTCGATGAGCAGTTCTTC. Its protein product is CASSPGLAGGFFDEQFF.

This clonotype was seen many times. The genes are TRBV7-6 and TRBJ2-2; TRBD1 aligns across 7 bases. Germline trimming cut 5 bases from V and 6 bases from J; bases unmatched to any gene: 9. The CDR3 runs to 15 residues. Per the germline V gene, CDR1 is SGHVS and CDR2 is FNYEAQ. The CDR3 sequence is CASSRGQTGAGELFF. Written as DNA, the CDR3 is TGTGCCAGCAGCCGGGGACAGACTGGCGCCGGGGAGCTGTTTTTT.

This clonotype has more than one count but fewer than ten. V gene TRBV5-4 combines with J gene TRBJ2-2; a possible D gene is TRBD2 (6 bases). In germline, CDR1 is SGHNT, CDR2 YYREEE (reference sequence). The CDR3 is 15 residues long. Trimming removed 1 base from V and 2 bases from J, with 9 bases in between. The CDR3 here is CASSLKAGNTGELFF. CDR3 nucleotide sequence: TGTGCCAGCAGCTTGAAAGCGGGTAACACCGGGGAGCTGTTTTTT.

Notes on this clonotype: A read error may be the cause here, since a much bigger clone is one base away. This CDR3 reads CASRVNVGRNGQFF. Here the CDR3 DNA reads TGCGCCAGCAGGGTGAACGTGGGGCGCAATGGGCAGTTCTTC. The chain is built from TRBV5-1 and TRBJ2-1; TRBD1 is a possible D gene (5 bases). Looked up from germline, CDR1 is SGHRS and CDR2 is YFSETQ. The CDR3 is made up of 14 amino acids.

This clonotype occurred many times. V gene TRBV7-3 combines with J gene TRBJ2-1; 8 positions match TRBD2. There are 15 residues in the CDR3. Germline V gene lookup returns CDR1 SGHTA and CDR2 FQGTGA. Trimming removed 2 bases from V and 6 bases from J; junction bases left unmatched: 6. The CDR3, as DNA: TGTGCCAGCAGCTTACTTCCCGGGACTAGCAATGAGCAGTTCTTC. As protein: CASSLLPGTSNEQFF.

This clonotype has a count of ten or more. V usage is TRBV14 and J usage is TRBJ1-4, with D possibly matching TRBD1 (5 bases). CDR1 and CDR2 from the germline V gene are SGHDN and FVKESK. Trimming left V 1 base short and J 5 bases short, with 11 bases between. The CDR3 is 15 amino acids. CDR3 in amino acids: CASSQGPGLNEKLFF. CDR3 nucleotides: TGTGCCAGCAGCCAAGGCCCAGGGTTAAATGAAAAACTGTTTTTT.